A selection of T cell receptor beta chains follows, all from one sample in a study of shared clonotypes between healthy human individuals. The data were produced by immunoSEQ multiplex PCR, yet TCRdb's version contains in-frame clones alone and is incomplete. The repertoire includes 750,000 to 1,000,000 clones, about 91% of them detected once, and 20% to 30% sits in the top ten. Sequenced sample: naive CD8+ T cells sorted from blood. The source of these receptors is a man aged 25-45 years in good health. Each CDR3 is given without its conserved first and last residue.

TRBJ2-1	TRBV27	ASSLVIGPNEQF
TRBJ2-7	TRBV2	GGAGGSYEQY
TRBJ1-2	TRBV13	ASSLFTDSYGYT
TRBJ1-2	TRBV29-1	SVEGQEDNYGYT
TRBJ2-7	TRBV29-1	SVLGRTEGSYEQY
TRBJ2-1	TRBV9	ASSGKNNEQF
TRBJ2-5	TRBV5-1	ASSLGLDREETQY
TRBJ1-2	TRBV6-5	ASSLTANYGYT
TRBJ2-7	TRBV4-2	ASSGHTYEQY
TRBJ2-1	TRBV28	ASSLPRSVSSYNEQF
TRBJ2-7	TRBV7-9	ASSPIAGGTYEQY
TRBJ2-3	TRBV6-5	ASRQPGDTQY
TRBJ2-7	TRBV6-6	ASTRESDEQY
TRBJ1-5	TRBV6-5	ASSYSKSQPQH
TRBJ2-5	TRBV5-1	ASSLGQETQY
TRBJ2-7	TRBV27	ASSPGTANYEQY
TRBJ2-3	TRBV7-9	ASSFPGGVGTDTQY
TRBJ2-7	TRBV5-1	ASSLRDLSYEQY
TRBJ1-2	TRBV5-4	AIGTGPLLDGYT
TRBJ2-7	TRBV7-6	ASSLPPGVSYEQY
TRBJ1-2	TRBV29-1	SVSRDYGYT
TRBJ2-1	TRBV27	ASSFSATGNEQF
TRBJ2-1	TRBV7-3	ASSSTSGPRNEQF